This T cell receptor (beta chain) was found in a study of monozygotic twins with inflammatory bowel disease. Germline V gene data show CDR1 as LNHDA and CDR2 as SQIVND (reference sequence). The CDR3 totals 16 residues. TCR libraries were prepared from roughly 3,500 ng total RNA each. Through template switching, UMIs that included a 6-nucleotide sample barcode were added. TCRdb reprocessed the 5' RACE reads and stores each CDR3 protein as one record, lacking DNA. This repertoire comprises approximately 400,000 distinct CDR3 sequences; its ten largest clones make up about 2.4%. The gene calls are TRBV19 and TRBJ1-5. The sample consisted of blood. This TCR came from a human donor with ulcerative colitis or Crohn's disease, or a healthy co-twin of an affected twin (not recorded which). The CDR3 sequence: CASSKRAPAGNQPQHF.